The 24 T cell receptor beta chains below all came from one sample that was sequenced in a study of cytomegalovirus exposure and HLA in healthy donors. Primers included in the PCR were 60 Vbeta and 13 Jbeta primers. Clones were read by immunoSEQ multiplex PCR, and TCRdb kept only the in-frame ones, dropping some. The sample contains 85,000 to 100,000 clones, around nine tenths of which appear only once. The sequencing input was PBMCs. These receptors were taken from a young man in good health and CMV-seropositive.

The gene calls are TRBV29-1 and TRBJ2-3; TRBD2 matches 15 bases. The J segment lost 13 bases and the V segment lost 5 bases, leaving 7 bases of the junction unmatched. The CDR3 runs to 13 residues. CDR1 and CDR2 (germline): SQVTM, ANQGSEA. DNA of the CDR3: TGCAGCGTTCGGACTAGCGGGAGGGCCAACGAGTATTTT. It is translated as CSVRTSGRANEYF.

The chain carries TRBV5-1 and TRBJ2-4; the match to TRBD2 covers 11 bases. This CDR3 spans 18 amino acids. Germline-derived CDR1 and CDR2 are SGHRS and YFSETQ. V lost 0 bases and J lost 4; bases outside the gene matches: 9. CDR3 bases: TGCGCCAGCAGCTTGGAGCGGTCTAGCGGGAGGACTAAAAACATTCAGTACTTC. Translated: CASSLERSSGRTKNIQYF.

V and J are TRBV7-8 and TRBJ2-1, with 11 bases identical to TRBD2. CDR3 size: 20 residues. The V gene's germline CDR1 is SGHVS and CDR2 FQNEAQ. The V gene end was trimmed by 3 bases and the J gene end by 0 bases; junction bases not matched to a gene: 13. The CDR3: CASSLLWTSGSQSSYNEQFF. The CDR3, as DNA: TGTGCCAGCAGCTTGTTGTGGACTAGCGGGTCCCAAAGCTCCTACAATGAGCAGTTCTTC.

The chain is built from TRBV4-1 and TRBJ2-2; a possible D gene is TRBD1 (5 bases). The length of the CDR3 is 15 residues. Germline V gene data show CDR1 as MGHRA and CDR2 as YSYEKL. The V gene lost 4 bases and the J gene lost 1 base, with 10 bases spanning the gap. This CDR3 reads CASSRNRGNTGELFF. The CDR3 nucleotides are TGCGCCAGCAGCCGCAATAGGGGGAACACCGGGGAGCTGTTTTTT.

The chain joins TRBV4-1 to TRBJ2-3; 7 bases are a match to TRBD1. Germline-derived CDR1 and CDR2 are MGHRA and YSYEKL. The CDR3 runs 13 residues. The ends lost 6 bases at V and 4 bases at J; junction bases unmatched: 4. CDR3 sequence reads: CASRGQRADTQYF. For the CDR3, the DNA is TGCGCCAGCAGGGGACAGAGGGCAGATACGCAGTATTTT.

V gene TRBV5-1 combines with J gene TRBJ2-1; 11 nucleotides match TRBD2. V was clipped by 4 bases and J by 7 bases; unmatched bases: 7. CDR1 is SGHRS and CDR2 is YFSETQ in the germline V gene. The CDR3 runs to 15 residues. In DNA form, the CDR3 reads TGCGCCAGCAGCGCGACTAGCGGGATAGATAATGAGCAGTTCTTC. Translation gives CASSATSGIDNEQFF.

The rearrangement links TRBV27 to TRBJ2-7; the D gene is possibly TRBD2 (5 bases). Germline V gene data show CDR1 as MNHEY and CDR2 as SMNVEV (reference sequence). Trimming took off 3 bases at V and 2 bases at J, with 8 bases between the two ends. The CDR3 sequence is 13 residues long. CDR3 nucleotides: TGTGCCAGCAGTTTCGGGGAAACCTACGAGCAGTACTTC. Protein product: CASSFGETYEQYF.

Written as DNA, the CDR3 is TGCGCCAGCAGCCAAGACCAACAGGGGAATCGCTACGAGCAGTACTTC. It encodes CASSQDQQGNRYEQYF. The chain combines TRBV4-1 with TRBJ2-7, with TRBD1 matching over 7 bases. The CDR3 spans 16 residues. The germline gives CDR1 MGHRA, CDR2 YSYEKL. Trimming removed 0 bases from V and 3 bases from J; junction bases left unmatched: 8.

The J gene is TRBJ1-1, the V gene TRBV29-1; D uncertain. The germline V and J ends were trimmed by 3 bases and 2 bases, with 10 bases remaining between them. CDR3 size: 13 residues. Germline CDR1 reads SQVTM; CDR2 reads ANQGSEA. The CDR3 bases are TGCAGCGTTGAGTATCCAGTTAACACTGAAGCTTTCTTT. It codes for CSVEYPVNTEAFF.

This clone turned up a few times. The chain uses TRBV15 and TRBJ2-7; tentatively, D is TRBD1 (5 bases). Germline V gene data show CDR1 as LNHNV and CDR2 as YYDKDF (reference sequence). The CDR3 sequence is 13 residues long. The V and J ends lost 5 bases and 3 bases respectively, with 11 bases between them. Here the CDR3 reads CATSPRAFYEQYF. CDR3 sequence (DNA): TGTGCCACCAGCCCCAGGGCTTTCTACGAGCAGTACTTC.

The chain carries TRBV27 and TRBJ2-3, with 11 bases matching TRBD2. V shed 5 bases and J 0 bases; nucleotides not matched to a gene: 4. This CDR3 spans 16 amino acids. Germline V lookup: CDR1 MNHEY, CDR2 SMNVEV (reference sequence). CDR3 nucleotides: TGTGCCAGCAGTCCAAGACTAGCGGGAAGCACAGATACGCAGTATTTT. It encodes CASSPRLAGSTDTQYF.

This rearrangement joins TRBV5-1 to TRBJ2-2; 8 bases are shared with TRBD2. V lost 3 bases to trimming and J lost 7 bases; unmatched junction nucleotides: 8. The CDR3 is 15 residues long. The germline V gene encodes CDR1 SGHRS and CDR2 YFSETQ. The CDR3 DNA follows: TGCGCCAGCAGCTCACTAGCGGAGAGTCACGGGGAGCTGTTTTTT. It codes for CASSSLAESHGELFF.

The rearrangement joins TRBV5-1 to TRBJ1-1; 8 nucleotides align to TRBD1. The CDR3 covers 13 residues. Trimming removed 0 bases from V and 6 bases from J; junction bases left unmatched: 1. The germline V gene has CDR1 SGHRS and CDR2 YFSETQ. The DNA of the CDR3 is TGCGCCAGCAGCTTGGGGACAGGGTCTGAAGCTTTCTTT. The encoded protein is CASSLGTGSEAFF.

The rearrangement uses TRBV7-9 and TRBJ2-3, with 9 bases identical to TRBD2. CDR1 is SEHNR, CDR2 FQNEAQ, per germline (reference sequence). The trim removed 4 bases at V and 2 bases at J, leaving 1 base unmatched. The CDR3 consists of 14 residues. The CDR3 DNA reads TGTGCCAGCAGCTGGACTAGCGCCACAGATACGCAGTATTTT. Translated, it gives CASSWTSATDTQYF.

The genes are TRBV6-1 and TRBJ2-2, with D tentatively TRBD1 (6 bases). The length of the CDR3 is 15 residues. Looked up from germline, CDR1 is MNHNS and CDR2 is SASEGT. The V end was cut by 6 bases, the J end by 6 bases, with 17 bases between. DNA for the CDR3: TGTGCCAGCAGACAGGGTCGAGTACAGGCCGGGGAGCTGTTTTTT. It is translated as CASRQGRVQAGELFF.

The CDR3 region has the DNA TGCGCCAGCAGGGCTAGCGGTAGCGCGAACACCGGGGAGCTGTTTTTT. Its protein product is CASRASGSANTGELFF. The chain links TRBV5-1 to TRBJ2-2; 7 bases are a match to TRBD2. Trimming cost V 5 bases and J 0 bases; bases outside gene matches: 7. The CDR3 sequence is 16 residues long. Germline CDR1 is SGHRS and CDR2 is YFSETQ.

The genes are TRBV10-3 and TRBJ2-7; D possibly corresponds to TRBD1 (5 bases). CDR1 and CDR2 from the germline V gene are ENHRY and SYGVKD. The CDR3 has 12 residues. V lost 4 bases and J lost 6, with 10 bases in between. The CDR3 protein is CAISGYQGEQYF. CDR3 nucleotides: TGTGCCATCAGTGGATACCAGGGCGAGCAGTACTTC.

The chain is built from TRBV5-1 and TRBJ1-1, with a possible D match to TRBD1 (6 bases). The germline CDR1 and CDR2 sequences are SGHRS and YFSETQ. V was cut by 6 bases and J by 0 bases, with 12 bases left in between. This CDR3 spans 14 amino acids. The CDR3 DNA sequence: TGCGCCAGCACAACAGGGAATTTGAACACTGAAGCTTTCTTT. It specifies CASTTGNLNTEAFF.

The V gene is TRBV28, the J gene TRBJ1-5; D remains ambiguous. The V gene's germline CDR1 is MDHEN and CDR2 SYDVKM. The ends were cut back, 6 bases at V and 2 bases at J, with 11 bases in the middle. The CDR3 runs 14 residues. CDR3 coding DNA: TGTGCCAGCAGGAGGGTGGTGGGCAATCAGCCCCAGCATTTT. Its translation is CASRRVVGNQPQHF.

The V and J genes are TRBV29-1 and TRBJ1-4; D call uncertain. Trimming removed 4 bases from V and 5 bases from J, with 11 bases in between. The CDR3 runs 13 residues. Germline CDR1 and CDR2: SQVTM and ANQGSEA. The CDR3, as DNA: TGCAGCGTTGCGAGGGCATTGAATGAAAAACTGTTTTTT. This translates into CSVARALNEKLFF.

The V and J genes are TRBV6-1 and TRBJ1-3; D uncertain. The CDR3 spans 14 residues. Trimming took 2 bases from V and 0 from J, leaving 5 bases between them. Germline loops: CDR1 MNHNS, CDR2 SASEGT. The DNA for the CDR3 is TGTGCCAGCAGTGAATCTGTCTCTGGAAACACCATATATTTT. Encoded protein: CASSESVSGNTIYF.

The chain links TRBV5-4 to TRBJ1-2; TRBD1 is a possible D gene (5 bases). Germline V lookup: CDR1 SGHNT, CDR2 YYREEE (reference sequence). Deletions cut 0 bases from V and 9 bases from J, with 18 bases between. The CDR3 covers 15 residues. The CDR3: CASSLVQGLPMSYTF. DNA of the CDR3: TGTGCCAGCAGCTTGGTCCAGGGTCTCCCTATGAGCTACACCTTC.

V is TRBV5-1 and J is TRBJ2-5; D may be TRBD2 (6 bases). The germline V gene has CDR1 SGHRS and CDR2 YFSETQ. The V gene lost 3 bases and the J gene lost 1 base, with 10 bases spanning the gap. CDR3 length equals 14 residues. The DNA for the CDR3 is TGCGCCAGCAGCTACGGGGGTACCCAAGAGACCCAGTACTTC. Protein product: CASSYGGTQETQYF.

The rearrangement uses TRBV6-1 and TRBJ1-2, with TRBD1 identical over 7 bases. V gave up 6 bases and J gave up 2 bases; unmatched junction bases: 6. CDR1 MNHNS and CDR2 SASEGT come from the germline V gene. The CDR3 is made up of 14 amino acids. CDR3 nucleotide sequence: TGTGCCAGCAGGGAGACAGGGAGCAACTATGGCTACACCTTC. It codes for CASRETGSNYGYTF.